The present TCR beta chain was sequenced within a study of vaccination and CD4 T cells after COVID-19. Across the study: Each convalescent patient was PCR positive for SARS-CoV-2 on nasal swab; fewer than ten cases were mild and one severe. Spike peptides, overlapping and drawn from SARS-CoV-2, HCoV-NL63, HCoV-OC43 and HCoV-229E, were used to stimulate cells. Regarding the study as a whole: Researchers looked at relatively few convalescent patients and had no early post-infection timepoints.

With the Oncomine TCR Beta short-read assay, DNA from cultured CD4+ T cells was sequenced. Each CDR3 protein is one row after TCRdb ran MiXCR on the PCR reads. Among about 18,000 distinct CDR3 sequences listed, more than 50% were seen once. Treatment reported: approximately nine-day PBMC culture with coronavirus spike peptide pools or control peptides (ViraFEST assay). ViraFEST enlarged antigen-specific T cell populations with peptide pools and afterwards sequenced TCRs. The CDR3 loop spans 12 amino acids. Losses at the gene ends were 3 bases for V and 8 bases for J; bases not matched to a gene: 6. The V gene's germline CDR1 is DFQATT and CDR2 SNEGSKA (reference sequence). Comments on this clonotype: Its target is not known.

Sequencing used CD4+ T cells from blood, cultured in vitro, obtained before SARS-CoV-2 vaccination. V and J are TRBV20-1 and TRBJ1-2; 7 bases are a match to TRBD1. This sequence originates from a human donor who had recovered from COVID-19. As DNA, the CDR3 is TGCAGTGCTAGGGTTCAGGGGGAAGGCTACACCTTC. It yields the protein CSARVQGEGYTF.